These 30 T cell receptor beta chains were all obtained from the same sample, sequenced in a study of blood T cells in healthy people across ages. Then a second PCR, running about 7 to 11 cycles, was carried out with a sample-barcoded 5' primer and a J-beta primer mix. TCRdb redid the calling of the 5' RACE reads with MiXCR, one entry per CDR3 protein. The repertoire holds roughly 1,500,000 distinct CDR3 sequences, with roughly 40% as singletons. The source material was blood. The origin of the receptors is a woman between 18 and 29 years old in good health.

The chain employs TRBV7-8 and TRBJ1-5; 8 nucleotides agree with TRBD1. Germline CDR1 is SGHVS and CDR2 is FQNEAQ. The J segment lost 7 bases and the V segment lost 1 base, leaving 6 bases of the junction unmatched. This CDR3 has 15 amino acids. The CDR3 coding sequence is TGTGCCAGCAGCTTAGTCCAGGGGGCAGGGCAGCCCCAGCATTTT. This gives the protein CASSLVQGAGQPQHF.

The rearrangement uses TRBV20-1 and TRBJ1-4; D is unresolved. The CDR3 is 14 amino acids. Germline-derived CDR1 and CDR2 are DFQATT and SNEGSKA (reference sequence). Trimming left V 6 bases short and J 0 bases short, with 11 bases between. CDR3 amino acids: CSASDPATNEKLFF. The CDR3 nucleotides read TGCAGTGCATCCGACCCTGCAACTAATGAAAAACTGTTTTTT.

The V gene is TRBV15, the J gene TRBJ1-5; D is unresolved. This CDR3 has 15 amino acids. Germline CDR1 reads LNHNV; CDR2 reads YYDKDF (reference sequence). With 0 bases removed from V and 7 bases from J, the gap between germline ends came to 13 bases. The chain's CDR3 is CATSRDRHLGQPQHF. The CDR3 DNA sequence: TGTGCCACCAGCAGAGATCGACATCTAGGGCAGCCCCAGCATTTT.

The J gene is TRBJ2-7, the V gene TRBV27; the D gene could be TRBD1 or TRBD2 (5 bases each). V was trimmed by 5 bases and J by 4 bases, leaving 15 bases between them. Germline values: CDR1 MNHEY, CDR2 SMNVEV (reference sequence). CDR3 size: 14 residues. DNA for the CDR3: TGTGCCAGCAGTGCACTCAGGGAGCGTTACGAGCAGTACTTC. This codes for CASSALRERYEQYF.

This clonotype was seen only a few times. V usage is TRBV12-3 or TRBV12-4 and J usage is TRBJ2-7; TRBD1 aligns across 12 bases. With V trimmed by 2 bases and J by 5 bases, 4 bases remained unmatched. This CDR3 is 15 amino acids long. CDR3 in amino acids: CASSLPGQGADEQYF. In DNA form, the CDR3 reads TGTGCCAGCAGTTTACCGGGACAGGGGGCAGACGAGCAGTACTTC.

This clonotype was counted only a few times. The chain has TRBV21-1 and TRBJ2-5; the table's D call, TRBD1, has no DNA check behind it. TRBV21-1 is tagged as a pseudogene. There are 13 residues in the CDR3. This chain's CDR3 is CASRRAEEEAQYF. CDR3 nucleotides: TGTGCCAGCAGACGGGCGGAGGAAGAGGCCCAGTACTTC.

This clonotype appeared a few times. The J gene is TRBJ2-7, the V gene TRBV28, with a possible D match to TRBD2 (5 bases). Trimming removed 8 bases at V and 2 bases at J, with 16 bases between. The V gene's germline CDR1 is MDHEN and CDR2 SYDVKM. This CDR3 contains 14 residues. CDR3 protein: CASCLGGPPYEQYF. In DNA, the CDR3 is TGTGCCAGCTGCCTGGGCGGGCCTCCCTACGAGCAGTACTTC.

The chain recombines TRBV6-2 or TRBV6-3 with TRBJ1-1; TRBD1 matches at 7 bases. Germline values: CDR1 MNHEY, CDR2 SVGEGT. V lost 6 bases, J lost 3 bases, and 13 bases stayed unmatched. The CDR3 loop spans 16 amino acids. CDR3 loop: CASREGGRTGYTEAFF. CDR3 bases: TGTGCCAGCAGGGAAGGGGGCCGAACAGGATACACTGAAGCTTTCTTT.

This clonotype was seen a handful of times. As DNA, the CDR3 is TGTGCCAGCAGCTTAAGGGGGGGCTCTTCCGCGAGCACTGAAGCTTTCTTT. As protein: CASSLRGGSSASTEAFF. The chain combines TRBV7-2 with TRBJ1-1; the D gene is possibly TRBD1 (6 bases). Germline loops: CDR1 SGHTA, CDR2 FQGNSA. The CDR3 consists of 17 residues. V lost 2 bases, J lost 4 bases, and 20 bases lay in between.

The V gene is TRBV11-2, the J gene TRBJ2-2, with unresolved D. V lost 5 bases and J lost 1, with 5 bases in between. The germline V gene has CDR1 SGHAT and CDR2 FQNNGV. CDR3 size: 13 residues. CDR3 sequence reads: CASSHQNTGELFF. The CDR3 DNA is TGTGCCAGCAGCCACCAGAACACCGGGGAGCTGTTTTTT.

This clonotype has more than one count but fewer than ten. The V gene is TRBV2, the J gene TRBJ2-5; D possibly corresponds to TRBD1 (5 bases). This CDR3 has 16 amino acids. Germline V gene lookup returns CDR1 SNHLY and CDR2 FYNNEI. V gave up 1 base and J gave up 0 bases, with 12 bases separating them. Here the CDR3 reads CASSEGAQGYQETQYF. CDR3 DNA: TGTGCCAGCAGTGAAGGTGCCCAGGGTTACCAAGAGACCCAGTACTTC.

This CDR3 reads CSANPPGQGFNEQYF. CDR3 in DNA: TGCAGTGCTAACCCCCCGGGACAGGGCTTCAACGAGCAGTACTTC. This chain joins TRBV20-1 and TRBJ2-7; 9 bases are shared with TRBD1. After removal of 4 bases from V and 5 bases from J, the junction contained 12 bases not matched to a gene. Per germline, CDR1 DFQATT and CDR2 SNEGSKA (reference sequence). The CDR3 totals 15 residues.

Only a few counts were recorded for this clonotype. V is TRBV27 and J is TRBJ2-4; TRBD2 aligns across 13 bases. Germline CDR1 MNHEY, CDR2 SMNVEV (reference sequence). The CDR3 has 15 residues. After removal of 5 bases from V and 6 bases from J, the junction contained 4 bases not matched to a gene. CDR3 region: CASSPLAGGLNIQYF. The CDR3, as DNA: TGTGCCAGCAGTCCACTAGCGGGGGGGTTAAACATTCAGTACTTC.

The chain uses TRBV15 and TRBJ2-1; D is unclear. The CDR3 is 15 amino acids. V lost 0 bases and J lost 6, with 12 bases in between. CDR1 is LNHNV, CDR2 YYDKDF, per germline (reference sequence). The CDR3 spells CATSRDLGVSNEQFF. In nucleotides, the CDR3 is TGTGCCACCAGCAGAGATCTTGGGGTGAGCAATGAGCAGTTCTTC.

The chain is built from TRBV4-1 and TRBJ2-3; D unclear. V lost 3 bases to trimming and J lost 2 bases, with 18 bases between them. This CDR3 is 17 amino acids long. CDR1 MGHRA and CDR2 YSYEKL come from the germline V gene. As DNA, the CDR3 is TGCGCCAGCAGCCAGTCCGGACGGCTCGCCCCCACAGATACGCAGTATTTT. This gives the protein CASSQSGRLAPTDTQYF.

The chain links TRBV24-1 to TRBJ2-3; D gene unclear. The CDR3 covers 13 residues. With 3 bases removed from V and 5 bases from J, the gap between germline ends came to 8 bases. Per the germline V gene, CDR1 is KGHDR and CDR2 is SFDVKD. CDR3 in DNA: TGTGCCACCAGTGATAGTGGCCGAGATACGCAGTATTTT. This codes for CATSDSGRDTQYF.

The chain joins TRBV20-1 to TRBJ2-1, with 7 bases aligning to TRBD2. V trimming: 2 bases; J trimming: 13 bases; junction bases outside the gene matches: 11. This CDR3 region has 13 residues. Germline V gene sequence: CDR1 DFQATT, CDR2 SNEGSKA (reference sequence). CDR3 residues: CSARPPAGWGQFF. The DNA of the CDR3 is TGCAGTGCTAGACCCCCAGCGGGGTGGGGACAGTTCTTC.

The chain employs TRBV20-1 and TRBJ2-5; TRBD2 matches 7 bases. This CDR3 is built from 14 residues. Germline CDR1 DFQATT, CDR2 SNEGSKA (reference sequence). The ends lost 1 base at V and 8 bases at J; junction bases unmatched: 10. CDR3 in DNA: TGCAGTGCTAGAGCCCGACTAGCTGGGGGTACCCAGTACTTC. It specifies CSARARLAGGTQYF.

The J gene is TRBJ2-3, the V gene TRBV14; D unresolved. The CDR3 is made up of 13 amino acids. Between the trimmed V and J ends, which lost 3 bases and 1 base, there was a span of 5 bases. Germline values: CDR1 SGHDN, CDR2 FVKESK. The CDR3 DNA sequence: TGTGCCAGCAGCCAGCATGGCACAGATACGCAGTATTTT. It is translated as CASSQHGTDTQYF.

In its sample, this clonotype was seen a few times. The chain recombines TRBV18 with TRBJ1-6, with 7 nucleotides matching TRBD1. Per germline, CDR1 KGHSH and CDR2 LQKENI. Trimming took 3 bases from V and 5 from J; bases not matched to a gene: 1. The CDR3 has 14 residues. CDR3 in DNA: TGTGCCAGCTCACCTCAGGGGGATAATTCACCCCTCCACTTT. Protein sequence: CASSPQGDNSPLHF.

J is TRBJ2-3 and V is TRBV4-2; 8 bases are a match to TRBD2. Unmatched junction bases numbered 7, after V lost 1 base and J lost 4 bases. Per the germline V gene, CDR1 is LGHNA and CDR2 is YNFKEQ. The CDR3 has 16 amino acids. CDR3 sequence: CASSQGAAGVADTQYF. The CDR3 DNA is TGTGCCAGCAGCCAAGGAGCAGCGGGAGTTGCAGATACGCAGTATTTT.

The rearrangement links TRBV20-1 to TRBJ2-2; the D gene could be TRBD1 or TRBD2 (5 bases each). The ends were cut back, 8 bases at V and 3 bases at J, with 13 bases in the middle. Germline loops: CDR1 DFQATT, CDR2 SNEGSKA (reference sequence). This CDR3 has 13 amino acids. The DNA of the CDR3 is TGCAGTTCCCCCCGGGGCGACACCGGGGAGCTGTTTTTT. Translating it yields CSSPRGDTGELFF.

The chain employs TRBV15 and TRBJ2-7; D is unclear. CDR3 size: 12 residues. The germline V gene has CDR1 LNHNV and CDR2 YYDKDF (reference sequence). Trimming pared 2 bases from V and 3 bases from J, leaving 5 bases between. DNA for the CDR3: TGTGCCACCAGCAGATCGGTCTACGAGCAGTACTTC. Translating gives CATSRSVYEQYF.

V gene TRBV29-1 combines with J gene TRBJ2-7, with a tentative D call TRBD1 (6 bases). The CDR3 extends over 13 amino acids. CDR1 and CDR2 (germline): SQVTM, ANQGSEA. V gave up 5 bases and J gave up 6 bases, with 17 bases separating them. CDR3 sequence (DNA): TGCAGCGTTTTACAGGGTTTTTCTTCCGAGCAGTACTTC. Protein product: CSVLQGFSSEQYF.

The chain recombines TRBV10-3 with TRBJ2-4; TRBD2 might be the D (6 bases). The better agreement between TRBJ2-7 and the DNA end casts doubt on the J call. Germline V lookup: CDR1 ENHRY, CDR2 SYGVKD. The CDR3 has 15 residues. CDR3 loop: CAISDLGSRRFEQYF. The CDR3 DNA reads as TGTGCCATCAGTGATCTCGGGAGCCGGCGCTTCGAGCAGTACTTC.

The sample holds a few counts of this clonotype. DNA of the CDR3: TGTGCCAGCTCCAGAACTATACAAGAGACCCAGTACTTC. Residues: CASSRTIQETQYF. The chain carries TRBV6-5 and TRBJ2-5, with unresolved D. Germline values: CDR1 MNHEY, CDR2 SVGAGI. This CDR3 comprises 13 residues. The V gene lost 8 bases and the J gene lost 2 bases, with 12 bases spanning the gap.

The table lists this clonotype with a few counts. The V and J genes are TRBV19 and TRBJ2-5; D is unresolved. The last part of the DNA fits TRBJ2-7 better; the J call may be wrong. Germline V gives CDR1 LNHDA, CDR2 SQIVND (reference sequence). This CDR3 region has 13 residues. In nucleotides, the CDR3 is TGTGCCAGTAGTAAGGGTGGAACCTACGAGCAGTACTTC. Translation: CASSKGGTYEQYF.

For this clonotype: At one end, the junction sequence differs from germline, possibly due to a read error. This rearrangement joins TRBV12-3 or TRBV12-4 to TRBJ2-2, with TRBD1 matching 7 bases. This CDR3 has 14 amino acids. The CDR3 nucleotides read TGTGCCAGCAGTCCGGGACAGCTCACCGGGGAGTTGTTTTTT. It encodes CASSPGQLTGELFF.

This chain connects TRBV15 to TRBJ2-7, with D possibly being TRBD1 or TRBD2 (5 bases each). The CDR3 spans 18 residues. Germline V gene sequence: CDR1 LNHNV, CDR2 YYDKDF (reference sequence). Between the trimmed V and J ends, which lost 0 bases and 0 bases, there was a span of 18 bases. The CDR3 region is CATSRDLSGGPVSYEQYF. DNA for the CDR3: TGTGCCACCAGCAGAGACTTGAGTGGGGGACCGGTCTCCTACGAGCAGTACTTC.

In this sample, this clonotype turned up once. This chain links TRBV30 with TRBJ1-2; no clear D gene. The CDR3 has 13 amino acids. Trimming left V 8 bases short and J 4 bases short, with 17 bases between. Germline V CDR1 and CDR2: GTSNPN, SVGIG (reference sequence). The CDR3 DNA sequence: TGTGCCGGGGAGGTAGGGTTAGTCTATGGCTACACCTTC. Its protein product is CAGEVGLVYGYTF.